This T cell receptor (beta chain) was sequenced in a study of blood T cell repertoires in COVID-19. Study summary: Samples taken during acute and convalescent COVID-19 were collected in the United States, Italy and Spain. The analysed material was cDNA or gDNA that came from T cells, B-cell-depleted T cells, or PBMCs.

Study processing details: Counts of nucleated cells, estimated from reference gene primer amplification, were obtained. This table comes from immunoSEQ multiplex PCR, and its TCRdb copy is limited to in-frame clones, with some not included. For V, J and clone size, that table is used; D and trimming come from the DNA. Of around 280,000 clones listed, approximately 86% are singletons. The source is a woman under 40 who had recovered from COVID-19. Sequenced sample: peripheral blood.

CDR3 bases: TGTGCCAGTAGTACGTTAAACAGGGGCGGGACAGATACGCAGTATTTT. This translates into CASSTLNRGGTDTQYF. The rearrangement links TRBV19 to TRBJ2-3, with TRBD1 matching over 7 bases. Germline V CDR1 and CDR2: LNHDA, SQIVND (reference sequence). This CDR3 spans 16 amino acids. J gave up 3 bases and V 4 bases, and 10 bases lay outside the gene matches.